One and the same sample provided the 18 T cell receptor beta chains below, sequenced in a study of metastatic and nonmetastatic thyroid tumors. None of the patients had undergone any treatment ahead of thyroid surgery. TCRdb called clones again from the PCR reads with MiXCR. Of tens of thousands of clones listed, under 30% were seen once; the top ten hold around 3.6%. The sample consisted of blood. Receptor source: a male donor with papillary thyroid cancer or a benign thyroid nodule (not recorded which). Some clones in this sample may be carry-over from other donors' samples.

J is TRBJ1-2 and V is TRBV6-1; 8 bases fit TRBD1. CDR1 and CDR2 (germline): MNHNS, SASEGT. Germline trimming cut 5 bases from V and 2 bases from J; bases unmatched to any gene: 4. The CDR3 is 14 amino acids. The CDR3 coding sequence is TGTGCCAGCAGTCGGGACAGGAAAAACTATGGCTACACCTTC. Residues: CASSRDRKNYGYTF.

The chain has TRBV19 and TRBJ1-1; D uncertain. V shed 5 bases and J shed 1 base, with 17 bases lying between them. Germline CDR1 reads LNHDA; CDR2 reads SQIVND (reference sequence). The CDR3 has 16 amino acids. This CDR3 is CASSLTATYRNTEAFF. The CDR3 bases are TGTGCCAGTAGTCTTACCGCGACTTACAGGAACACTGAAGCTTTCTTT.

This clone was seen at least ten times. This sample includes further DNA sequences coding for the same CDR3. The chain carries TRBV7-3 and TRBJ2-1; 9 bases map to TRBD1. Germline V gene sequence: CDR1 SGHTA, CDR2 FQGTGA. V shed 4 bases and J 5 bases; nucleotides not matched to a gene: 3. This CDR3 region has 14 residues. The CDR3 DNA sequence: TGTGCCAGCAGCTCCGGACAGGGGCACAATGAGCAGTTCTTC. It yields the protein CASSSGQGHNEQFF.

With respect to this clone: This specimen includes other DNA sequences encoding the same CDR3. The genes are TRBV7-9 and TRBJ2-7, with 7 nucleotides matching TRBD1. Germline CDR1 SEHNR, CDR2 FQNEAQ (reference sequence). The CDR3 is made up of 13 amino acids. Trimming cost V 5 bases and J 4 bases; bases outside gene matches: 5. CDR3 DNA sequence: TGTGCCAGCAGCGCCGGGACAGCTTACGAGCAGTACTTC. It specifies CASSAGTAYEQYF.

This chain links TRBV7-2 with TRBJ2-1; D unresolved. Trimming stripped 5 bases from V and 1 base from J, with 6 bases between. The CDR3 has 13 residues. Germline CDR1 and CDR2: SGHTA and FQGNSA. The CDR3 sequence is CASSPGSYNEQFF. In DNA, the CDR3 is TGTGCCAGCAGCCCCGGATCCTACAATGAGCAGTTCTTC.

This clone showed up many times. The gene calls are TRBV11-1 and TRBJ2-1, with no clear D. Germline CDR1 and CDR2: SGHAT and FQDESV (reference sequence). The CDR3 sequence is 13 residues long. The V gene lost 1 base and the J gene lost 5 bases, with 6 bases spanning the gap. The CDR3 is CASSLVPNNEQFF. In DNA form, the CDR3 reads TGTGCCAGCAGCTTAGTTCCGAACAATGAGCAGTTCTTC.

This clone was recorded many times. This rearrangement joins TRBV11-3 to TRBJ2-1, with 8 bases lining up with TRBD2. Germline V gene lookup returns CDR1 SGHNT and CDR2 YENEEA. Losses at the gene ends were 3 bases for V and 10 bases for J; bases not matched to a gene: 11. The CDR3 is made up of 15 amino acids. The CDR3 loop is CASSFTSGSPGEQFF. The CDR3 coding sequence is TGTGCCAGCAGCTTCACTAGCGGCAGCCCGGGGGAGCAGTTCTTC.

CDR3 DNA: TGTGCCTGGAGCGCAGGGGTGAACACTGAAGCTTTCTTT. Its protein is CAWSAGVNTEAFF. The V and J genes are TRBV30 and TRBJ1-1; tentative D call: TRBD1 (6 bases). The CDR3 consists of 13 residues. Trimming took 3 bases from V and 0 from J, leaving 8 bases between them. Germline V gene lookup returns CDR1 GTSNPN and CDR2 SVGIG (reference sequence). The full variable domain, in which reference TRBV30 and TRBJ1-1 provide the parts outside the CDR3, is SQTIHQWPATLVQPVGSPLSLECTVEGTSNPNLYWYRQAAGRGLQLLFYSVGIGQISSEVPQNLSASRPQDRQFILSSKKLLLSDSGFYLCAWSAGVNTEAFFGQGTRLTVV.

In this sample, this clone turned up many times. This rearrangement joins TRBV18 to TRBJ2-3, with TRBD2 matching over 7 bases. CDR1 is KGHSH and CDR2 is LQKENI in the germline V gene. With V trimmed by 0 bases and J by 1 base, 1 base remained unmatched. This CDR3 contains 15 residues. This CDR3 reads CASSPPSGGTDTQYF. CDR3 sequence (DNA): TGTGCCAGCTCACCACCGAGCGGGGGCACAGATACGCAGTATTTT. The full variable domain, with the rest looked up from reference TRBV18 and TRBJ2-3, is NAGVMQNPRHLVRRRGQEARLRCSPMKGHSHVYWYRQLPEEGLKFMVYLQKENIIDESGMPKERFSAEFPKEGPSILRIQQVVRGDSAAYFCASSPPSGGTDTQYFGPGTRLTVL.

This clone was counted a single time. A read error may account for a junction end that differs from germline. CDR3 nucleotides: TGCAGTGCTGGACTGGAGGAGAAGTTCTTC. It translates to CSAGLEEKFF. The chain recombines TRBV20-1 with TRBJ2-5; tentative D call: TRBD2 (5 bases). Germline V gene data show CDR1 as DFQATT and CDR2 as SNEGSKA (reference sequence). CDR3 length: 10 residues.

CDR3 DNA: TGTGCCAGCAGTGAACAGGCAGGGCGAAGCCAGCCCCAGCATTTT. This translates into CASSEQAGRSQPQHF. The gene calls are TRBV6-1 and TRBJ1-5, with D perhaps matching TRBD1 (5 bases). Trimming took off 2 bases at V and 7 bases at J, with 15 bases between the two ends. Germline loops: CDR1 MNHNS, CDR2 SASEGT. This CDR3 contains 15 residues.

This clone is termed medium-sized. The CDR3 loop reads CASIHRGHRNTGELFF. The CDR3 DNA is TGTGCCAGCATCCACCGAGGACACCGGAACACCGGGGAGCTGTTTTTT. The V and J genes are TRBV6-1 and TRBJ2-2; the D gene is possibly TRBD1 (5 bases). Germline CDR1 and CDR2: MNHNS and SASEGT. V lost 7 bases, J lost 1 base, and 16 bases lay in between. This CDR3 has 16 amino acids.

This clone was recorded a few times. The CDR3 sequence: CASSYYDPNTEAFF. For the CDR3, the DNA is TGCGCCAGCAGTTACTACGACCCGAACACTGAAGCTTTCTTT. The chain is built from TRBV5-1 and TRBJ1-1; D call uncertain. V dropped 5 bases and J dropped 1 base, with 12 bases sitting between them. The CDR3 is 14 amino acids. From germline, CDR1 is SGHRS and CDR2 YFSETQ.

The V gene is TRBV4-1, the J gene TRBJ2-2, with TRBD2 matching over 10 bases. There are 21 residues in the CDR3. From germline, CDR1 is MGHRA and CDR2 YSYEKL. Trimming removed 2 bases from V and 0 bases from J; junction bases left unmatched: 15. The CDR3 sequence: CASSQSLGGLAVYTNTGELFF. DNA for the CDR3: TGCGCCAGCAGCCAATCCCTGGGTGGACTAGCGGTATATACGAACACCGGGGAGCTGTTTTTT.

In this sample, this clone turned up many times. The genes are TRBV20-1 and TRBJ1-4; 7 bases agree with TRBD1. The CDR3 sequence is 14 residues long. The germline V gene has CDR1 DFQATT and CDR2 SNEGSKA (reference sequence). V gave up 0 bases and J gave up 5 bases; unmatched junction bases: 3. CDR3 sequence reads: CSARDHRGNEKLFF. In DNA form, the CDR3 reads TGCAGTGCTAGAGACCACAGGGGAAATGAAAAACTGTTTTTT.

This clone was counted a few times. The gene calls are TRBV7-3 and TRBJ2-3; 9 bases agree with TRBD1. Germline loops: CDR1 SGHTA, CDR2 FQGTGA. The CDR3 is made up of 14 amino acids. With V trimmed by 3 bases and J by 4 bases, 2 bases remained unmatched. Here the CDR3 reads CASSLTGGPDTQYF. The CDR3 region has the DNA TGTGCCAGCAGCTTGACAGGGGGTCCAGATACGCAGTATTTT.

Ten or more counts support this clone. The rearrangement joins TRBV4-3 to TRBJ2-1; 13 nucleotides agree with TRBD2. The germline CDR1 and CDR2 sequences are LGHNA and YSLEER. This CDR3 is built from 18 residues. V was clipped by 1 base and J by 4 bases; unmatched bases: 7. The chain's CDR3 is CASSQGIGLAGAYNEQFF. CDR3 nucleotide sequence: TGCGCCAGCAGCCAAGGGATTGGACTAGCGGGAGCTTACAATGAGCAGTTCTTC.

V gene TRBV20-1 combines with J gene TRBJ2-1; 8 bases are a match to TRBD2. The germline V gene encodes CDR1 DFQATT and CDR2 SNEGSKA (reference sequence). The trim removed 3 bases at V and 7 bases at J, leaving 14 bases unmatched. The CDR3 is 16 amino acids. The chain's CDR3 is CSARPGTRPLGNEQFF. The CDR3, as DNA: TGCAGTGCTAGGCCGGGGACTAGGCCTCTTGGGAATGAGCAGTTCTTC.